What follows are 5 T cell receptor beta chains derived from one specimen sequenced in a study of cytomegalovirus exposure and HLA in healthy donors (dated by TCRdb to about 2017). Library construction relied on the immunoSEQ multiplex PCR assay. The multiplex PCR relied on a mix of 60 forward primers for TCR Vbeta segments and 13 reverse primers for TCR Jbeta segments. The table was pulled from immuneACCESS by TCRdb, which kept in-frame rearrangements only. Such tables lose some clones; where checked, under half of the loss comes from unresolved V genes, and the rest has no known cause. The table kept for this sample lists 53,000 or so clones. The ten largest make up around an eighth of the sample. Sequences were obtained from PBMCs. The receptor source for this set is a man younger than 35 in good health and CMV-seropositive.

CDR3 loop: CASSLGRVADTQYF. CDR3 coding DNA: TGTGCCAGCAGTTTGGGCAGGGTCGCAGATACGCAGTATTTT. The chain combines TRBV28 with TRBJ2-3, with D maybe TRBD1 (5 bases). The V end was cut by 3 bases, the J end by 4 bases, with 11 bases between. CDR3 length: 14 amino acids. CDR1 and CDR2 (germline): MDHEN, SYDVKM.

This chain links TRBV6-4 with TRBJ2-2; 12 nucleotides align to TRBD2. Germline CDR1 reads MRHNA; CDR2 reads SNTAGT. The CDR3 consists of 16 residues. The junction had 7 bases not matched to a gene; V was cut back by 6 bases and J by 5 bases. The CDR3, as DNA: TGTGCCAGCAGAGAGAAAGGACTAGCGGGAACCGGGGAGCTGTTTTTT. Protein sequence: CASREKGLAGTGELFF.

The chain uses TRBV5-1 and TRBJ2-7; D might be TRBD1 (6 bases). CDR1 and CDR2 (germline): SGHRS, YFSETQ. The length of the CDR3 is 19 residues. V was cut by 4 bases and J by 4 bases, with 30 bases left in between. In DNA, the CDR3 is TGCGCCAGCAGCGACCAGGGGTTACAAAGTTTCGCACCCCATTACGAGCAGTACTTC. This encodes CASSDQGLQSFAPHYEQYF.

V is TRBV10-2 and J is TRBJ2-7, with TRBD2 matching 8 bases. This CDR3 contains 15 residues. V was clipped by 6 bases and J by 7 bases; unmatched bases: 14. In germline, CDR1 is WSHSY, CDR2 SAAADI. CDR3: CASRDPGLDLGEQYF. In nucleotides, the CDR3 is TGCGCCAGCAGGGATCCGGGACTAGACTTGGGGGAGCAGTACTTC.

The chain carries TRBV30 and TRBJ2-3, with 8 bases aligning to TRBD1. Germline lookup yields CDR1 GTSNPN and CDR2 SVGIG (reference sequence). The CDR3 is 15 residues long. V lost 3 bases and J lost 2; bases outside the gene matches: 7. CDR3 nucleotides: TGTGCCTGGAGCCCCGGGACAGGCGACACAGATACGCAGTATTTT. Translation: CAWSPGTGDTDTQYF.